This T cell receptor beta chain was retrieved from a study of T cells in placental villitis. About the study as a whole: To test an allograft-versus-infection hypothesis, the study compared placental TCR-beta repertoires across three groups: villitis of unknown etiology, unaffected controls matched for gestational age, and infectious villitis. What the authors observed across the whole study: Sequencing bulk tissue made it impossible to distinguish helper, regulatory or cytotoxic T cells or to tell maternal from fetal T cells, and the approach excluded gamma-delta receptors. Because the paraffin blocks included small amounts of decidua, some of the captured T cells, particularly in controls, may have been decidual rather than villous infiltrates. Expanded clones in villitis of unknown etiology were found to be largely private to each placenta, suggesting the absence of a single initiating antigen. Higher CMV-specific clone frequencies were found in infectious CMV cases than in villitis of unknown etiology (about 0.01 vs 0.001), and no difference in CMV-specific clone frequencies was seen between villitis of unknown etiology and controls. Higher clonality was observed in villitis of unknown etiology placentae than in controls (median around 0.057 versus 0.006, p=0.0025), a finding indicative of clonal expansion.

Amplification of TCR-beta CDR3 regions from genomic DNA was performed with the immunoSEQ v4 bias-controlled multiplex PCR assay, which was run blinded to group allocation. To estimate nucleated cell and T cell quantities per sample, reference gene primers were included together with the TCR-beta primers. Sequencing of the libraries was performed on an Illumina MiSeq with a 100-cycle paired-end protocol. The authors' pipeline ran thus. In the immunoSEQ Analyzer software, diversity and richness were calculated, with richness measured by iChao1 and clonality based on Pielou evenness and Shannon diversity on a 0-1 scale where a higher value means less diversity. Using confidence 3 and substitution 2, CDR3 amino acid sequences together with their V/J genes were queried against VDJdb for CMV, EBV and influenza A specificities. TCR-beta amino acid clonotype overlap between villitis of unknown etiology, infectious villitis and control repertoires was assessed with the Morisita-Horn index. Sourced from immuneACCESS, this table was stored by TCRdb with only in-frame sequences that have V and J called. A share of the clones is absent; for the studies checked, an unresolved V gene accounts for under half, and the remainder has no known explanation. That table gives V, J and clone size, and the DNA gave D and trimming. The sample contains about 1,500 clones, 83% of them found a single time. The ten top clones hold approximately 8.6% of the sample.

Trimming takes 2 bases from V and 1 base from J, and the germline ends sit 5 bases apart. In the germline V gene (reference sequence), CDR1 corresponds to LNHDA and CDR2 to SQIVND. Including cysteine and phenylalanine, the CDR3 has 14 amino acids. The read is trimmed to its CDR3 DNA, 42 bases read in frame from base 1. This clone was seen more than once but under ten times. No antigen is known for it. Nothing much larger sits one base from this clone, and base qualities are not available. About 9 placentae had a pathological diagnosis of high-grade villitis of unknown etiology and were chosen using the Amsterdam Criteria. Significantly higher gravidity and parity and more prior miscarriages were observed in mothers with villitis of unknown etiology than in the control and infectious villitis groups. After delivery, the placentae were collected and evaluated both grossly and histologically, and only then was archival tissue selected. Five 10-micron scrolls were cut from each FFPE block, and DNA was isolated using the AllPrep DNA/RNA FFPE Tissue kit. NanoDrop was used to check DNA concentration and purity, and a Bioanalyzer was used to assess RNA quality.

Recombination linked TRBV19 to TRBJ2-2; too little of a D gene remains to name it. What was sequenced was placental tissue containing maternal and fetal cells. This TCR derives from a human patient with villitis of unknown etiology; the placental T cells may come from both mother and fetus. The nucleotides read TGTGCCAGTAGTATACAGCGGAACACCGGGGAGCTGTTTTTT. It codes for CASSIQRNTGELFF.